The 11 T cell receptor beta chains presented below share a single source sample, sequenced in a study of T-cell reconstitution after alpha-beta-depleted transplantation in children. Unique molecular identifiers were used to barcode this TCRbeta library. TCRdb fed the PCR reads into MiXCR, producing one record per CDR3 protein. This table holds roughly 500,000 distinct CDR3 sequences, 30% to 35% found once. This specimen was PBMCs from the stem cell graft donor, taken from the stem cell graft. The receptors were sampled from a human donor who donated a stem cell graft to a child with aplastic anemia.

This clonotype was detected once. This sequence joins TRBV7-2 and TRBJ2-5; TRBD2 agrees at 8 bases. Germline V CDR1 and CDR2: SGHTA, FQGNSA. This CDR3 comprises 17 residues. V gave up 5 bases and J gave up 0 bases; unmatched junction bases: 11. The DNA of the CDR3 is TGTGCCAGCAGCCGTGTGGAGCGGGAGACGTACCAAGAGACCCAGTACTTC. It codes for CASSRVERETYQETQYF.

The chain links TRBV7-2 to TRBJ1-4, with 7 bases that match TRBD1. The germline V gene encodes CDR1 SGHTA and CDR2 FQGNSA. The CDR3 runs 16 residues. V was clipped by 1 base and J by 6 bases; unmatched bases: 8. The CDR3 DNA sequence: TGTGCCAGCAGCTTAGTATCAGGCAGGGGGTATGAAAAACTGTTTTTT. It is translated as CASSLVSGRGYEKLFF.

This clonotype has just a few counts. This rearrangement joins TRBV5-5 to TRBJ2-7; TRBD1 agrees at 9 bases. This CDR3 has 15 residues. CDR1 is SGHKS, CDR2 YYEKEE, per germline (reference sequence). V shed 1 base and J 2 bases; nucleotides not matched to a gene: 4. The chain's CDR3 is CASSLNGDRAYEQYF. DNA for the CDR3: TGTGCCAGCAGCTTGAACGGGGACAGGGCCTACGAGCAGTACTTC.

The rearrangement links TRBV4-1 to TRBJ2-4; weak D call: TRBD2 (5 bases). This CDR3 contains 17 residues. CDR1 and CDR2 (germline): MGHRA, YSYEKL. V was trimmed by 0 bases and J by 1 base, leaving 13 bases between them. CDR3 DNA sequence: TGCGCCAGCAGCCAAGATTGGACGGGAATGGCCAAAAACATTCAGTACTTC. It is translated as CASSQDWTGMAKNIQYF.

This clonotype was detected only a few times. The rearrangement joins TRBV5-1 to TRBJ2-1; TRBD1 aligns across 9 bases. J gave up 1 base and V 4 bases, and 6 bases lay outside the gene matches. CDR1 and CDR2 (germline): SGHRS, YFSETQ. The CDR3 contains 16 residues. The DNA for the CDR3 is TGCGCCAGCAGCCAAGGGGACAGGGAGTCCTACAATGAGCAGTTCTTC. Translation gives CASSQGDRESYNEQFF.

This chain connects TRBV7-2 to TRBJ1-1, with 9 bases aligning to TRBD1. After removal of 5 bases from V and 0 bases from J, the junction contained 7 bases not matched to a gene. The germline V gene has CDR1 SGHTA and CDR2 FQGNSA. CDR3 length: 16 amino acids. CDR3 nucleotide sequence: TGTGCCAGCAGCACCTGGACAGGGGTCATGAACACTGAAGCTTTCTTT. Translation gives CASSTWTGVMNTEAFF.

The table lists this clonotype with a few counts. This chain uses TRBV20-1 with TRBJ1-5; D is perhaps TRBD1 (6 bases). The length of the CDR3 is 14 residues. Germline lookup yields CDR1 DFQATT and CDR2 SNEGSKA (reference sequence). The germline V and J ends were trimmed by 1 base and 3 bases, with 10 bases remaining between them. The DNA of the CDR3 is TGCAGTGCTAGAGGCGGACAGATCAATCAGCCCCAGCATTTT. Residues: CSARGGQINQPQHF.

V usage is TRBV4-2 and J usage is TRBJ2-3; 13 bases line up with TRBD2. The length of the CDR3 is 16 residues. Germline CDR1 LGHNA, CDR2 YNFKEQ. J was trimmed by 4 bases and V by 4 bases; bases with no gene match: 5. CDR3 protein: CASSPGTSGTSDTQYF. CDR3 coding DNA: TGTGCCAGCAGCCCTGGGACTAGCGGGACCTCAGATACGCAGTATTTT.

The chain recombines TRBV12-3 or TRBV12-4 with TRBJ2-2, with a possible D match to TRBD1 (5 bases). V was cut by 2 bases and J by 2 bases, with 12 bases left in between. The CDR3 sequence is 16 residues long. The CDR3 nucleotides read TGTGCCAGCAGTTTAACCAGGACATTTAACACCGGGGAGCTGTTTTTT. This encodes CASSLTRTFNTGELFF.

The sample holds a few counts of this clonotype. The chain recombines TRBV3-1 with TRBJ2-5, with 8 bases lining up with TRBD2. CDR3 length equals 15 residues. Per the germline V gene, CDR1 is LGHDT and CDR2 is YNNKEL (reference sequence). The trim removed 4 bases at V and 5 bases at J, leaving 9 bases unmatched. The CDR3, as DNA: TGTGCCAGCAGCCCTACGGGACTAGATTTGGAGACCCAGTACTTC. Its protein product is CASSPTGLDLETQYF.

This chain connects TRBV20-1 to TRBJ2-2, with a weak D call TRBD2 (6 bases). The CDR3 is 13 amino acids. Per germline, CDR1 DFQATT and CDR2 SNEGSKA (reference sequence). The V gene lost 4 bases and the J gene lost 1 base, with 7 bases spanning the gap. The DNA for the CDR3 is TGCAGTGCTACGGAGGGGAACACCGGGGAGCTGTTTTTT. It encodes CSATEGNTGELFF.